A few counts support the clone carrying this T cell receptor beta chain. Its antigen is unknown. These data come from a study of identical twins. Whole-study findings and limits: For out-of-frame beta sequences, excess twin sharing was weaker.

Healthy Caucasian individuals made up all the donors. A universal primer binding site was introduced by template switching. The final cDNA contained unique molecular identifiers. TCRdb recomputed calls from the 5' RACE reads with MiXCR, one row per CDR3 protein. Among 200,000 to 300,000 distinct CDR3 sequences listed, roughly 7.5% were seen once. CDR1 SGHDT and CDR2 YYEEEE come from the germline V gene. Trimming took 7 bases from V and 10 from J; bases not matched to a gene: 16. CDR3 length: 17 amino acids. These data also featured in a second study, about yellow fever vaccine responses in identical twins. From that second work: Twins reportedly appeared to share part of their vaccine T cell response while keeping part individual.

Sample: CD8+ T cells sorted from blood. This sequence joins TRBV5-6 and TRBJ2-1, with 14 bases lining up with TRBD2. The source is a woman aged 18-35 years in good health. The CDR3 nucleotides are TGTGCCAGCCTCACCACCGCGACTAGCGGGGGGGGGTGGGAGCAGTTCTTC. It yields the protein CASLTTATSGGGWEQFF.